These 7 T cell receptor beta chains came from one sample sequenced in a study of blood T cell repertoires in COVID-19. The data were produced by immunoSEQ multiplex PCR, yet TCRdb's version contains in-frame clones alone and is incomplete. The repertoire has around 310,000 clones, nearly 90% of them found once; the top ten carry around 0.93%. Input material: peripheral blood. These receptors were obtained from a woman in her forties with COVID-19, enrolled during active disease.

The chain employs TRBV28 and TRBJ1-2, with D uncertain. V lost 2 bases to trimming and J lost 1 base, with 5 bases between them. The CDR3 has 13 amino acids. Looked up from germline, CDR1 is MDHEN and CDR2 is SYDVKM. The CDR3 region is CASSLQINYGYTF. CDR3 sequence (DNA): TGTGCCAGCAGTTTACAGATTAACTATGGCTACACCTTC.

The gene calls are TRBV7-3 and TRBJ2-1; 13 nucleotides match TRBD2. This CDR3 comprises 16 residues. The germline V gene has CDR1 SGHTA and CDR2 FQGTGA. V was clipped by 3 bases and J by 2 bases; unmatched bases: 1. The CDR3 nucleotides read TGTGCCAGCAGCTTTGGACTAGCGGGAGCCTACAATGAGCAGTTCTTC. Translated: CASSFGLAGAYNEQFF.

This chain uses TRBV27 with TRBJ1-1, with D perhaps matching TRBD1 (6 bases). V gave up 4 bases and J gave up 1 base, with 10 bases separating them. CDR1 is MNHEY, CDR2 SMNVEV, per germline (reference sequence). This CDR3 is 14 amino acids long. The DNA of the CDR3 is TGTGCCAGCAGTTATAGGACAGAGAACACTGAAGCTTTCTTT. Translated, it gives CASSYRTENTEAFF.

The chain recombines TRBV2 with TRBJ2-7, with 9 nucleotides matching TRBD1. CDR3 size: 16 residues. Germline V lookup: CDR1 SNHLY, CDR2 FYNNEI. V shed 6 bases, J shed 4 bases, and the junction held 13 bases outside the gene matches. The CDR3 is CASSSPRDRVAYEQYF. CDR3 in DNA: TGTGCCAGCAGCTCCCCCCGGGACAGGGTTGCGTACGAGCAGTACTTC.

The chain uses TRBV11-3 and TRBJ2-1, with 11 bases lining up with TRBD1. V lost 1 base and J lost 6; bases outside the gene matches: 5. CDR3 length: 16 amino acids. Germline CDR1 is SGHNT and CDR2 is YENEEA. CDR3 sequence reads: CASSLVAGTGGNEQFF. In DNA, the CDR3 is TGTGCCAGCAGCTTAGTGGCCGGGACAGGGGGCAATGAGCAGTTCTTC.

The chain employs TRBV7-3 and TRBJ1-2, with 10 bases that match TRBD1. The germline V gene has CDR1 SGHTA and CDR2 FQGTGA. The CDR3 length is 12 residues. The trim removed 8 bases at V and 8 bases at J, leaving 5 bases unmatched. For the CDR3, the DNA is TGTGCCAGCGGGGACAGGGGTGGCGGCTACACCTTC. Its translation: CASGDRGGGYTF.

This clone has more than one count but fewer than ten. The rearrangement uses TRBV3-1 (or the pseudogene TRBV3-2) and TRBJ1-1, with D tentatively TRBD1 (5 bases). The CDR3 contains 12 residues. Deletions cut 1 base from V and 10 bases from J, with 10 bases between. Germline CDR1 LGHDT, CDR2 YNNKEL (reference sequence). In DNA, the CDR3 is TGTGCCAGCAGCCAAGGGGGGGTTTTAGCTTTCTTT. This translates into CASSQGGVLAFF.